This T cell receptor beta chain is from a study of OX40 agonist ivuxolimab in advanced cancers. As for the study in general: Subjects had a mean age of around 60 years, with a range of 23 to 79; 82.7% were male. Eligibility admitted prior anti-PD-1, anti-PD-L1 or anti-CTLA-4 therapy; about 39% had some.

The V segment lost 3 bases and the J segment 2 bases; nucleotides outside the gene matches: 4. The V gene's germline CDR1 is LNHDA and CDR2 SQIVND (reference sequence). This CDR3 has 16 residues. Assay: immunoSEQ multiplex PCR; the TCRdb copy retains only in-frame clones and omits some. The sample includes some 44,000 clones, over 80% of them seen just once. Study-wide points: Low normalized T-cell clonal expansion also characterized some of the nonresponders.

In regard to this clone: The antigen is not known.

The chain couples TRBV19 to TRBJ1-3, with TRBD1 matching over 10 bases. Sequenced here: CD4+ or CD8+ T cells sorted from blood, sampled in a trial of the OX40 agonist ivuxolimab. The receptor's source is an adult with an advanced solid tumor such as melanoma, head and neck, liver or kidney cancer. CDR3 region: CASSIGGTGAGNTIYF. In DNA form, the CDR3 reads TGTGCCAGTAGTATTGGTGGGACAGGGGCTGGAAACACCATATATTTT.